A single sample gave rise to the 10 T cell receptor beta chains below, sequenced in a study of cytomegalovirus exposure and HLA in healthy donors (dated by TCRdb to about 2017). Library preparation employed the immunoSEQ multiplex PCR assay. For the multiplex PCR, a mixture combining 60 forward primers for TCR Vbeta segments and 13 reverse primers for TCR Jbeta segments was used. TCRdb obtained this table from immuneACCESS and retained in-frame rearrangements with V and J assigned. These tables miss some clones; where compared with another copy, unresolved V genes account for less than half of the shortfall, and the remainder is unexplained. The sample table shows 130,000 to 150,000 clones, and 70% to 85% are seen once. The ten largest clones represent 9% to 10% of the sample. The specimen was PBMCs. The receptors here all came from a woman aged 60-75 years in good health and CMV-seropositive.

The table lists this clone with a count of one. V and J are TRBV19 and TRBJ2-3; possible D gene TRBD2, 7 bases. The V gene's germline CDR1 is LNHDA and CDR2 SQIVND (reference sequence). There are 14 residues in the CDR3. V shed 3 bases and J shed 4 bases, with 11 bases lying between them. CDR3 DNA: TGTGCCAGTAGTATTCGGGGGGCCGCAGATACGCAGTATTTT. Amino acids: CASSIRGAADTQYF. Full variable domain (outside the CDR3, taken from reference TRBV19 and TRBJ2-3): DGGITQSPKYLFRKEGQNVTLSCEQNLNHDAMYWYRQDPGQGLRLIYYSQIVNDFQKGDIAEGYSVSREKKESFPLTVTSAQKNPTAFYLCASSIRGAADTQYFGPGTRLTVL.

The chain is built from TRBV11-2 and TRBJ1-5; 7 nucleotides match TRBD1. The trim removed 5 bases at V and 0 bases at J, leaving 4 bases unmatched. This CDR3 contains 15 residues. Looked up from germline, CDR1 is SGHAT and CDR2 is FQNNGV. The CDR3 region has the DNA TGTGCCAGCAGCCGAACAGGGGATAGCAATCAGCCCCAGCATTTT. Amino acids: CASSRTGDSNQPQHF.

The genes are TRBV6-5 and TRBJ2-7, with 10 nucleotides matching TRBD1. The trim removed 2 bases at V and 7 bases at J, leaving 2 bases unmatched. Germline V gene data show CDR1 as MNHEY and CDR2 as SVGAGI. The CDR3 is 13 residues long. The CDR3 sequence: CASSYGTGEEQYF. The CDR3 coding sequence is TGTGCCAGCAGTTACGGGACAGGGGAAGAGCAGTACTTC.

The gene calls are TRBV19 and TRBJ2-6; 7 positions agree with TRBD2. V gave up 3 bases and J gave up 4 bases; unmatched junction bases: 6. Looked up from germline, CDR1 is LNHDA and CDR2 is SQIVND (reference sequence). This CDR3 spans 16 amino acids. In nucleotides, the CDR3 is TGTGCCAGTAGTATTTGGGAGGGGACCGGGGCCAACGTCCTGACTTTC. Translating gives CASSIWEGTGANVLTF. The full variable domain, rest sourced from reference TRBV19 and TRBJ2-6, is DGGITQSPKYLFRKEGQNVTLSCEQNLNHDAMYWYRQDPGQGLRLIYYSQIVNDFQKGDIAEGYSVSREKKESFPLTVTSAQKNPTAFYLCASSIWEGTGANVLTFGAGSRLTVL.

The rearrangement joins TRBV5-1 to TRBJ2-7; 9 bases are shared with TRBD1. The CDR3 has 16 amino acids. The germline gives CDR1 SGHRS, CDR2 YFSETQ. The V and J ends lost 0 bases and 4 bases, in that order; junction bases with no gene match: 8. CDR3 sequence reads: CASSLANGQGSYEQYF. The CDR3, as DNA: TGCGCCAGCAGCTTGGCCAACGGACAGGGGTCATACGAGCAGTACTTC.

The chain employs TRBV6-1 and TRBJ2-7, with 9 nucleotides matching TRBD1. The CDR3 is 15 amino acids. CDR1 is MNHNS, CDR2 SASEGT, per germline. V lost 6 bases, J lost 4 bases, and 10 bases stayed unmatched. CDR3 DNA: TGTGCCAGCAGCACTTATCGGACAGGGGTGTACGAGCAGTACTTC. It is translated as CASSTYRTGVYEQYF.

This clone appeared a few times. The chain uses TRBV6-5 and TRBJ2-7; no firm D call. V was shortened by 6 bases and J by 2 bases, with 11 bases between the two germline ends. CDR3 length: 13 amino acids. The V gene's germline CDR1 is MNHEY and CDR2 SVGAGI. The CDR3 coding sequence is TGTGCCAGCAGCCCGACACGGACCTACGAGCAGTACTTC. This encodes CASSPTRTYEQYF.

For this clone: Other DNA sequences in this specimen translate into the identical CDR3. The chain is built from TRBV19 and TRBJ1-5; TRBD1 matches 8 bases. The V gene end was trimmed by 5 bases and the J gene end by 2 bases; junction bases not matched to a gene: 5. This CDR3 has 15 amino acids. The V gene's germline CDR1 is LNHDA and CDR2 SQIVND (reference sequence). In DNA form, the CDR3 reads TGTGCCAGTAGTTTAACAGGGGGAGGCAATCAGCCCCAGCATTTT. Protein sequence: CASSLTGGGNQPQHF.

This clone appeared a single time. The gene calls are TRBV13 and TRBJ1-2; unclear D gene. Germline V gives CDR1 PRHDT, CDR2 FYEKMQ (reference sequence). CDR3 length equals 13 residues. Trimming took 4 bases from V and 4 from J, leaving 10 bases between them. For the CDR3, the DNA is TGTGCCAGCAGCTCACAGCGGACCTATGGCTACACCTTC. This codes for CASSSQRTYGYTF.

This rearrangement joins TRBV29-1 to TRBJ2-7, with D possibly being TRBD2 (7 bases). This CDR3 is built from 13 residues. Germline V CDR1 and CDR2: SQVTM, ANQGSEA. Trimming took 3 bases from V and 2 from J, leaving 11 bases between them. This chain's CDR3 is CSVEGGLTYEQYF. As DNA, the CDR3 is TGCAGCGTTGAGGGGGGGCTCACCTACGAGCAGTACTTC.